The entry that follows covers one TCR beta chain sequence. The antigen is undetermined. Researchers took RNA transcripts and amplified the TCR beta CDR3 regions from them. The study used the HTBI primer set for a first-round RT-PCR of the TCR CDR3. TCRdb redid the calling of the multiplex PCR reads with MiXCR, one entry per CDR3 protein. The sample shows approximately 700,000 distinct CDR3 sequences, approximately 16% of them seen only once. The source of the sample is a study of T cells in Graves' hyperthyroidism and ophthalmopathy. Graves' hyperthyroidism without ophthalmopathy progression within 18 months was termed stable. A patient was excluded if there was uncontrolled infection, other autoimmune disease, pregnancy or lactation. Broader study findings: Before onset, ophthalmopathy was predicted by the model a median roughly 6.8 months earlier.

Sequences were obtained from blood. This TCR was sampled from a man aged 18 to 29 with Graves' hyperthyroidism.

CDR3 nucleotide sequence: TGCAGTGCTAGATTGGGGGGGGCCCCCTACGAGCAGTACTTC. Translation: CSARLGGAPYEQYF. V gene TRBV20-1 combines with J gene TRBJ2-7; weak D call: TRBD2 (7 bases). The length of the CDR3 is 14 residues. Germline lookup yields CDR1 DFQATT and CDR2 SNEGSKA (reference sequence). V shed 2 bases and J shed 2 bases, with 13 bases lying between them.